Detailed here is one TCR beta chain. At one end the junction does not follow the germline gene, possibly because of a read error. Sequencing was performed with immunoSEQ multiplex PCR; in TCRdb, only in-frame clones are kept and a portion is missing. The repertoire includes 170,000 or so clones, roughly 85% of them detected once, and roughly 9% sits in the top ten. The CDR3 contains 12 residues. Germline values: CDR1 SEHNR, CDR2 FQNEAQ (reference sequence). This record comes from a study of blood T cell repertoires in COVID-19. The V and J genes are TRBV7-9 and TRBJ1-2, with 10 bases that match TRBD1. The source material was PBMCs or T cells enriched from blood (not recorded which). The clonotype was recovered from a woman aged 18-29 years who had recovered from COVID-19. CDR3 bases: TGTGCCAGCAGCTGGGGGACAGGGGATTCCTCCTTC. This sequence encodes CASSWGTGDSSF.